A selection of T cell receptor beta chains follows, all from one sample in a study of Graves' ophthalmopathy and Graves' hyperthyroidism. Via MiXCR, TCRdb re-called the multiplex PCR reads, giving one row per CDR3 protein. This table has hundreds of thousands of distinct CDR3 sequences, around an eighth appearing once. The sample was blood. All receptors come from a woman in her 30s with Graves' ophthalmopathy. Both conserved end residues are part of each CDR3. Size tells how often a clone was seen (once, few, many) or the class of an expanded clone, and some rows leave it out.

v_call	clone_size	j_call	cdr3_aa
TRBV7-8	many	TRBJ1-5	CASSLANTLQPQHF
TRBV6-1	many	TRBJ1-3	CASSTGTGISGNTIYF
TRBV12-3/TRBV12-4	once	TRBJ1-1	CASTVQVGGTEAFF
TRBV28	NA	TRBJ1-1	CASSLLGGVPNTEAFF
TRBV12-5	NA	TRBJ2-7	CASGRGQTPSYEQYF
TRBV30	few	TRBJ1-2	CAWRGGADTF
TRBV29-1	many	TRBJ2-5	CSVVAHRGGTQYF
TRBV28	many	TRBJ2-7	CASSEQGSEQYF
TRBV27	many	TRBJ2-2	CASSSIGRANTGELFF
TRBV20-1	few	TRBJ1-1	CSAEGKRGNTEAFF
TRBV6-5	NA	TRBJ2-5	CASSYPAGGETQYF
TRBV7-2	many	TRBJ2-5	CASSILRTAQETQYF
TRBV7-9	few	TRBJ2-7	CASSFGGRSSYEQYF
TRBV20-1	many	TRBJ1-2	CSARDADRGNYGYTF
TRBV6-1	many	TRBJ1-5	CASKSGGNQPQHF
TRBV18	NA	TRBJ2-7	CASSLARSGEQYF
TRBV11-2	NA	TRBJ2-4	CASSRRGTSGLAKNIKYF